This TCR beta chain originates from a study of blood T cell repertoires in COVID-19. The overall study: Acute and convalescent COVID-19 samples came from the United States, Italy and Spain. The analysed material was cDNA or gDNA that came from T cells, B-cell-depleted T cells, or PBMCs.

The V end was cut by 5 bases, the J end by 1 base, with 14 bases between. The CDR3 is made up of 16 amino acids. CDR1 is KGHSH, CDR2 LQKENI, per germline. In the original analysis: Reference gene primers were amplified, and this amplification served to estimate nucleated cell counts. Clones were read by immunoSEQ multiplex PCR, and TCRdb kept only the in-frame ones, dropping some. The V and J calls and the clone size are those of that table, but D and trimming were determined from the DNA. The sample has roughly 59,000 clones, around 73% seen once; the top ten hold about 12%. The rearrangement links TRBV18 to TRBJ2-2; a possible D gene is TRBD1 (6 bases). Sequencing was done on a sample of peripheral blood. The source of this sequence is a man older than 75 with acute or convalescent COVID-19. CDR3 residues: CASSRQVIENTGELFF. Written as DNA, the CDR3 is TGTGCCAGCTCAAGACAGGTCATCGAGAACACCGGGGAGCTGTTTTTT.